Reported below is one T cell receptor beta chain. Its antigen is currently unknown. V shed 3 bases, J shed 4 bases, and the junction held 4 bases outside the gene matches. CDR1 is WSHSY, CDR2 SAAADI, per germline. This CDR3 has 14 residues. The entry originates in a study of T cells after yellow fever vaccination. Overall study findings and caveats: Though weaker, the secondary response peaked faster, on day 5 versus 15.

MiXCR, run by TCRdb on the 5' RACE reads, gives a single entry per CDR3 protein. The sample has 250,000 to 300,000 distinct CDR3 sequences, around 13% seen once. The sample in question was CD4+ T cells sorted from PBMCs, obtained 45 days after the yellow fever booster vaccination. The TCR originated in a man aged 25 to 45 who received the YFV17D yellow fever vaccine. The J gene is TRBJ2-5, the V gene TRBV10-2; 8 positions agree with TRBD2. The DNA of the CDR3 is TGCGCCAGCAGTGAAAGCGGGAGAGGAGAGACCCAGTACTTC. Translated, it gives CASSESGRGETQYF.